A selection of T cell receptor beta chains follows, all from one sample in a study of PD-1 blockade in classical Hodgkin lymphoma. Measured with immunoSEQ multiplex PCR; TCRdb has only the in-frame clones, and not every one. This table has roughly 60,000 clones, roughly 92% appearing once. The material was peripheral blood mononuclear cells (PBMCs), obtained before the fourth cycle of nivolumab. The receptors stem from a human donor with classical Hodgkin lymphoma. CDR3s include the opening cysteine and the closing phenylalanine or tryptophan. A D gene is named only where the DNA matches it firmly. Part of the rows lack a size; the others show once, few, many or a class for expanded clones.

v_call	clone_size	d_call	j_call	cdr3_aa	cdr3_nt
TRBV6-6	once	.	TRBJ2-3	CASSYSTGTQYF	TGTGCCAGCAGTTACTCGACGGGTACGCAGTATTTT
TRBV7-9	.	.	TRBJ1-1	CASSFSNTEAFF	TGTGCCAGCAGCTTTAGCAACACTGAAGCTTTCTTT
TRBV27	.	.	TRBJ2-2	CASSLMGTGELFF	TGTGCCAGCAGTTTGATGGGCACCGGGGAGCTGTTTTTT
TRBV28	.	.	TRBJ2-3	CASSSSGTISTDTQYF	TGTGCCAGCAGTTCCTCCGGGACCATTAGCACAGATACGCAGTATTTT
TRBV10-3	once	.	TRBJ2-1	CAISELLATYNEQFF	TGTGCCATCAGTGAGTTACTAGCAACCTACAATGAGCAGTTCTTC
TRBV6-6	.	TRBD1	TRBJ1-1	CASSRGTANTEAFF	TGTGCCAGCAGTAGGGGGACAGCGAACACTGAAGCTTTCTTT
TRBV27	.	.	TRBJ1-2	CASSLGPSSSNYGYTF	TGTGCCAGCAGTTTAGGGCCGTCCTCGTCTAACTATGGCTACACCTTC
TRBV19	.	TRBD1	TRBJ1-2	CASRPKTQGAALRWDYGYTF	TGTGCCAGTAGGCCAAAGACACAGGGGGCAGCTTTGAGGTGGGACTATGGCTACACCTTC
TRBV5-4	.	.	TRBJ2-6	CASSDGFSGANVLTF	TGTGCCAGCAGCGACGGGTTCTCCGGGGCCAACGTCCTGACTTTC
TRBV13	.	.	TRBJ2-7	CASSLTGGGFDEQYF	TGTGCCAGCAGCCTTACCGGAGGGGGGTTCGACGAGCAGTACTTC
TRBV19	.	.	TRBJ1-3	CASSRWGSGNTIYF	TGTGCCAGTAGTAGGTGGGGGTCTGGAAACACCATATATTTT
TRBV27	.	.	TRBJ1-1	CASSPRPYPAPNTEAFF	TGTGCCAGCAGTCCGCGGCCTTACCCGGCCCCGAACACTGAAGCTTTCTTT
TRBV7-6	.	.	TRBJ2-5	CASSLVGTYQETQYF	TGTGCCAGCAGCTTAGTAGGGACATACCAAGAGACCCAGTACTTC
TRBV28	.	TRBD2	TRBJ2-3	CASSLRYSGGTDTQYF	TGTGCCAGCAGTTTAAGGTATAGCGGGGGCACAGATACGCAGTATTTT
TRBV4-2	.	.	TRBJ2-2	CASSHDVWVANTGELFF	TGTGCCAGCAGCCATGACGTCTGGGTAGCGAACACCGGGGAGCTGTTTTTT
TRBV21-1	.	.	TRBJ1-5	CASSKTGSYRNQPQHF	TGTGCCAGCAGCAAAACAGGGAGCTACAGAAATCAGCCCCAGCATTTT
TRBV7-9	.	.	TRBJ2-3	CASSLGPRGALGDTQYF	TGTGCCAGCAGCTTAGGTCCCAGGGGGGCATTGGGAGATACGCAGTATTTT
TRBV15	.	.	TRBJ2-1	CATSRDRFLGGGEQFF	TGTGCCACCAGCAGAGATAGATTTTTAGGGGGGGGTGAGCAGTTCTTC
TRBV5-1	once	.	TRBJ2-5	CASSLALRDGTQYF	TGCGCCAGCAGCTTGGCGCTCAGGGATGGGACCCAGTACTTC
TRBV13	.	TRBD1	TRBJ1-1	CASSSGTDVEAFF	TGTGCCAGCAGCTCCGGGACAGATGTTGAAGCTTTCTTT
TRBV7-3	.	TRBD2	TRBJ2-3	CASSPGTSGGTDTQYF	TGTGCCAGCAGCCCCGGGACTAGCGGGGGCACAGATACGCAGTATTTT
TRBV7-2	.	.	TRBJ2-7	CASSLVGPGQYF	TGTGCCAGCAGCTTAGTAGGGCCCGGGCAGTACTTC
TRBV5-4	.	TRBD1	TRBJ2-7	CASSTGTVSYEQYF	TGTGCCAGCAGCACCGGGACAGTCTCCTACGAGCAGTACTTC
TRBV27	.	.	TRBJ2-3	CASSPPHTDTQYF	TGTGCCAGCAGCCCCCCCCACACAGATACGCAGTATTTT
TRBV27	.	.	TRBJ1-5	CASSPGGINQPQHF	TGTGCCAGCAGTCCCGGGGGGATAAATCAGCCCCAGCATTTT
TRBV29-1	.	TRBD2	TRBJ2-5	CSVGGGQETQYF	TGCAGCGTTGGCGGGGGACAAGAGACCCAGTACTTC
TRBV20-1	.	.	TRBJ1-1	CSARYNTEAFF	TGCAGTGCTAGATATAACACTGAAGCTTTCTTT
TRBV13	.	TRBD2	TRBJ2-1	CASSSILAGNSYNEQFF	TGTGCCAGCAGCTCTATTCTAGCGGGCAACTCCTACAATGAGCAGTTCTTC
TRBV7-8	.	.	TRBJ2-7	CASSTAAHYEQYF	TGTGCCAGCAGCACTGCCGCGCACTACGAGCAGTACTTC